The 23 T cell receptor beta chains below all came from one sample that was sequenced in a study of blood T cell repertoires in COVID-19. Clones were read by immunoSEQ multiplex PCR, and TCRdb kept only the in-frame ones, dropping some. This sample has 250,000 to 400,000 clones, with 90% found just once. Sequencing used peripheral blood. These receptors came from a woman in her 30s with COVID-19, enrolled during active disease.

The V and J genes are TRBV2 and TRBJ2-3; 7 nucleotides line up with TRBD1. In germline, CDR1 is SNHLY, CDR2 FYNNEI. V trimming: 1 base; J trimming: 8 bases; junction bases outside the gene matches: 6. The CDR3 extends over 14 amino acids. As DNA, the CDR3 is TGTGCCAGCAGTGAAGGAGCTTCAGGGGGTACGCAGTATTTT. Protein sequence: CASSEGASGGTQYF.

The V call is TRBV29-1, the J call TRBJ2-3, with TRBD2 matching over 7 bases. Germline V gene sequence: CDR1 SQVTM, CDR2 ANQGSEA. This CDR3 comprises 14 residues. The J segment lost 2 bases and the V segment lost 4 bases, leaving 6 bases of the junction unmatched. The CDR3 coding sequence is TGCAGCGTTGGGGGGGGAGGGTACACAGATACGCAGTATTTT. Amino acids: CSVGGGGYTDTQYF.

This chain links TRBV28 with TRBJ1-3, with D possibly being TRBD1 (5 bases). V lost 1 base and J lost 0, with 13 bases in between. CDR1 MDHEN and CDR2 SYDVKM come from the germline V gene. CDR3 length: 17 residues. The CDR3 DNA is TGTGCCAGCAGTTTATCCGGCAGGGCAAACTCTGGAAACACCATATATTTT. Translating gives CASSLSGRANSGNTIYF.

This clone was counted between two and nine times. Other DNA sequences within the sample encode an identical CDR3. J is TRBJ1-1 and V is TRBV7-3, with D hard to call. Trimming pared 3 bases from V and 1 base from J, leaving 6 bases between. Germline loops: CDR1 SGHTA, CDR2 FQGTGA. The CDR3 is made up of 13 amino acids. DNA of the CDR3: TGTGCCAGCAGCTTTGGAGGGAACACTGAAGCTTTCTTT. This codes for CASSFGGNTEAFF.

The chain joins TRBV4-1 to TRBJ1-1; TRBD1 matches at 8 bases. Losses at the gene ends were 4 bases for V and 4 bases for J; bases not matched to a gene: 14. The CDR3 has 17 residues. The V gene's germline CDR1 is MGHRA and CDR2 YSYEKL. The chain's CDR3 is CASSLVPSTGGGTEAFF. The CDR3 DNA sequence: TGCGCCAGCAGCCTAGTACCATCAACAGGGGGGGGCACTGAAGCTTTCTTT.

This sequence joins TRBV28 and TRBJ1-2, with 10 positions matching TRBD1. Germline CDR1 reads MDHEN; CDR2 reads SYDVKM. The CDR3 runs 14 residues. V shed 6 bases, J shed 8 bases, and the junction held 9 bases outside the gene matches. CDR3 sequence reads: CASRMTGGGGGYTF. The CDR3 region has the DNA TGTGCCAGCAGGATGACAGGGGGCGGCGGAGGCTACACCTTC.

The V and J genes are TRBV27 and TRBJ1-2, with 8 bases that match TRBD1. The CDR3 is 14 amino acids. Germline CDR1 and CDR2: MNHEY and SMNVEV (reference sequence). V lost 5 bases, J lost 4 bases, and 6 bases stayed unmatched. The DNA for the CDR3 is TGTGCCAGCAGTCAAACAGGGGGGAGCTATGGCTACACCTTC. Translation gives CASSQTGGSYGYTF.

This rearrangement joins TRBV19 to TRBJ2-2; 7 positions agree with TRBD2. The CDR3 length is 18 residues. The V and J ends lost 3 bases and 0 bases, in that order; junction bases with no gene match: 10. Germline lookup yields CDR1 LNHDA and CDR2 SQIVND (reference sequence). In DNA form, the CDR3 reads TGTGCCAGTAGTATTTTTAACCGGCTAGCGGCGAACACCGGGGAGCTGTTTTTT. It encodes CASSIFNRLAANTGELFF. Full variable domain (remainder filled in from reference TRBV19 and TRBJ2-2): DGGITQSPKYLFRKEGQNVTLSCEQNLNHDAMYWYRQDPGQGLRLIYYSQIVNDFQKGDIAEGYSVSREKKESFPLTVTSAQKNPTAFYLCASSIFNRLAANTGELFFGEGSRLTVL.

CDR3: CAWTDRGAPPLHF. The CDR3 coding sequence is TGTGCCTGGACCGACAGGGGTGCTCCACCCCTCCACTTT. This chain uses TRBV30 with TRBJ1-6; TRBD1 aligns across 8 bases. There are 13 residues in the CDR3. Trimming at V came to 4 bases and at J to 11 bases, leaving 7 bases not matched to a gene. CDR1 and CDR2 from the germline V gene are GTSNPN and SVGIG (reference sequence). Variable domain in full (rest from reference TRBV30 and TRBJ1-6): SQTIHQWPATLVQPVGSPLSLECTVEGTSNPNLYWYRQAAGRGLQLLFYSVGIGQISSEVPQNLSASRPQDRQFILSSKKLLLSDSGFYLCAWTDRGAPPLHFGNGTRLTVT.

The chain carries TRBV23-1 and TRBJ2-4; TRBD1 matches 7 bases. TRBV23-1 is identified as an open reading frame with a role that is uncertain. The length of the CDR3 is 14 residues. The J segment lost 4 bases and the V segment lost 4 bases, leaving 4 bases of the junction unmatched. CDR3 in DNA: TGCGCCAGCAGTCCGACAGGGTCAAAAAACATTCAGTACTTC. It translates to CASSPTGSKNIQYF.

The V and J genes are TRBV7-2 and TRBJ1-2; a possible D gene is TRBD1 (5 bases). Germline assignment: CDR1 SGHTA and CDR2 FQGNSA. The CDR3 runs to 15 residues. V was shortened by 0 bases and J by 7 bases, with 15 bases between the two germline ends. CDR3 in DNA: TGTGCCAGCAGCTTAGCGGGACGGACGGAGGGTGGCTACACCTTC. Encoded protein: CASSLAGRTEGGYTF. Based on the CDR3 plus reference TRBV7-2 and TRBJ1-2, the full variable domain is GAGVSQSPSNKVTEKGKDVELRCDPISGHTALYWYRQSLGQGLEFLIYFQGNSAPDKSGLPSDRFSAERTGGSVSTLTIQRTQQEDSAVYLCASSLAGRTEGGYTFGSGTRLTVV.

The J gene is TRBJ2-7, the V gene TRBV28; no definite D call. V shed 6 bases and J shed 3 bases, with 9 bases lying between them. The CDR3 has 12 amino acids. The germline CDR1 and CDR2 sequences are MDHEN and SYDVKM. CDR3 residues: CASSPPGYEQYF. The CDR3 DNA reads TGTGCCAGCAGCCCCCCGGGCTACGAGCAGTACTTC. Drawing the rest from reference TRBV28 and TRBJ2-7, the complete variable domain is DVKVTQSSRYLVKRTGEKVFLECVQDMDHENMFWYRQDPGLGLRLIYFSYDVKMKEKGDIPEGYSVSREKKERFSLILESASTNQTSMYLCASSPPGYEQYFGPGTRLTVT.

This chain uses TRBV5-1 with TRBJ2-2; D not certain. The CDR3 has 15 amino acids. CDR1 is SGHRS and CDR2 is YFSETQ in the germline V gene. V was clipped by 0 bases and J by 0 bases, with 6 bases between them. The CDR3 spells CASSLEQSNTGELFF. The CDR3 nucleotides read TGCGCCAGCAGCTTGGAACAGTCGAACACCGGGGAGCTGTTTTTT.

This chain joins TRBV5-1 and TRBJ1-4, with TRBD1 matching over 9 bases. V trimming: 4 bases; J trimming: 9 bases; junction bases outside the gene matches: 10. This CDR3 spans 15 amino acids. Per the germline V gene, CDR1 is SGHRS and CDR2 is YFSETQ. CDR3 protein: CASSVGQGEAKKLFF. The CDR3 DNA follows: TGCGCCAGCAGCGTGGGACAGGGCGAGGCTAAAAAACTGTTTTTT.

This chain connects TRBV27 to TRBJ1-4, with D tentatively TRBD1 (5 bases). The CDR3 has 17 amino acids. Trimming removed 5 bases from V and 0 bases from J, with 16 bases in between. The V gene's germline CDR1 is MNHEY and CDR2 SMNVEV (reference sequence). CDR3 nucleotides: TGTGCCAGCAGTCTAAAACAGGAGCCCGCAACTAATGAAAAACTGTTTTTT. Its translation: CASSLKQEPATNEKLFF. Together with reference TRBV27 and TRBJ1-4, the CDR3 gives the full variable domain: EAQVTQNPRYLITVTGKKLTVTCSQNMNHEYMSWYRQDPGLGLRQIYYSMNVEVTDKGDVPEGYKVSRKEKRNFPLILESPSPNQTSLYFCASSLKQEPATNEKLFFGSGTQLSVL.

The V and J genes are TRBV9 and TRBJ2-1; 10 bases line up with TRBD2. The junction had 2 bases not matched to a gene; V was cut back by 2 bases and J by 0 bases. CDR3 size: 16 residues. Germline V gives CDR1 SGDLS, CDR2 YYNGEE. CDR3: CASSVSSGSSYNEQFF. The CDR3 DNA follows: TGTGCCAGCAGCGTTTCTAGCGGGAGCTCCTACAATGAGCAGTTCTTC.

The chain recombines TRBV2 with TRBJ2-5; the match to TRBD2 covers 7 bases. Germline V gene data show CDR1 as SNHLY and CDR2 as FYNNEI. The CDR3 spans 15 residues. V shed 8 bases, J shed 4 bases, and the junction held 13 bases outside the gene matches. The CDR3 DNA is TGTGCCAGCCTCCTTGGGGGGAGGGGAGGAGAGACCCAGTACTTC. Translation gives CASLLGGRGGETQYF.

The chain employs TRBV7-9 and TRBJ2-1; 8 nucleotides agree with TRBD2. The germline V gene has CDR1 SEHNR and CDR2 FQNEAQ (reference sequence). V gave up 6 bases and J gave up 9 bases; unmatched junction bases: 7. CDR3 length equals 13 residues. DNA of the CDR3: TGTGCCAGCAGTCAGCCCACTAGCGGTGAGCAGTTCTTC. This codes for CASSQPTSGEQFF. Combining the CDR3 with reference TRBV7-9 and TRBJ2-1 gives the whole variable domain DTGVSQNPRHKITKRGQNVTFRCDPISEHNRLYWYRQTLGQGPEFLTYFQNEAQLEKSRLLSDRFSAERPKGSFSTLEIQRTEQGDSAMYLCASSQPTSGEQFFGPGTRLTVL.

This clone was observed once. The chain joins TRBV19 to TRBJ1-4; 9 bases align to TRBD1. This CDR3 region has 14 residues. The J segment lost 7 bases and the V segment lost 4 bases, leaving 4 bases of the junction unmatched. Germline assignment: CDR1 LNHDA and CDR2 SQIVND (reference sequence). This CDR3 reads CASSRDREVEKLFF. The CDR3 nucleotides read TGTGCCAGTAGTAGGGACAGGGAGGTTGAAAAACTGTTTTTT.

The J gene is TRBJ1-5, the V gene TRBV12-3 or TRBV12-4; D may be TRBD1 (5 bases). The CDR3 extends over 13 amino acids. Trimming pared 7 bases from V and 2 bases from J, leaving 9 bases between. The CDR3 reads CASTWGGNQPQHF. The CDR3 DNA sequence: TGTGCCAGCACCTGGGGGGGCAATCAGCCCCAGCATTTT.

This clone was counted a few times. J is TRBJ1-1 and V is TRBV19; D is uncertain. V was clipped by 4 bases and J by 0 bases, with 18 bases between them. The germline gives CDR1 LNHDA, CDR2 SQIVND (reference sequence). The length of the CDR3 is 17 residues. CDR3 DNA sequence: TGTGCCAGTAGTAATCCCTTCGGGGAAGCTCTGAACACTGAAGCTTTCTTT. Protein sequence: CASSNPFGEALNTEAFF. Full variable domain (rest looked up from reference TRBV19 and TRBJ1-1): DGGITQSPKYLFRKEGQNVTLSCEQNLNHDAMYWYRQDPGQGLRLIYYSQIVNDFQKGDIAEGYSVSREKKESFPLTVTSAQKNPTAFYLCASSNPFGEALNTEAFFGQGTRLTVV.

The chain is built from TRBV2 and TRBJ1-1, with D perhaps TRBD1 (5 bases). Trimming stripped 7 bases from V and 0 bases from J, with 9 bases between. The CDR3 is 13 amino acids. Per the germline V gene, CDR1 is SNHLY and CDR2 is FYNNEI. In DNA form, the CDR3 reads TGTGCCAGCACGACAGACCTGAACACTGAAGCTTTCTTT. This gives the protein CASTTDLNTEAFF.

This clone has just one count. The genes are TRBV9 and TRBJ2-3, with D perhaps TRBD2 (5 bases). CDR1 and CDR2 from the germline V gene are SGDLS and YYNGEE. V lost 0 bases and J 3 bases, leaving 5 bases between the germline ends. The length of the CDR3 is 13 residues. The CDR3 DNA follows: TGTGCCAGCAGCGTAGGGAGGACAGATACGCAGTATTTT. Protein product: CASSVGRTDTQYF.